This entry is about one T cell receptor beta chain. This clone was picked up a small number of times. Its specific antigen is unknown. No base quality values were provided; no much bigger clone lies one nucleotide off. The collaborating institutions used their own protocols to collect whole blood in K2EDTA tubes. For TCRbeta analysis, collaborators shipped samples as frozen whole blood, isolated PBMCs, or DNA extracted from either of those sample types. This entry is derived from a study of blood T cell repertoires in COVID-19 (dated by TCRdb to between 2020 and 2021). Study-level background: The collaborator samples originated in the United States, Italy and Spain and spanned the acute and convalescent phases of COVID-19. The repertoires were released in a freely available public database intended as a resource for research on the immune response to SARS-CoV-2. The material from the prospective study consisted of cDNA or gDNA derived from T cells, B-cell-depleted T cells, or PBMCs. A de-identified subject ID, COVID-19 status, age in years and sex were almost always included in the sample metadata. Subjects who had been exposed to COVID-19, were actively infected with it, or had recovered from it provided the deeply sampled blood TCRbeta repertoires that made up the dataset. HLA class I and class II types, where available, came from metadata supplied by the sample provider rather than from assay-based typing. The samples were drawn from two sources: the first 160 participants of the ongoing ImmuneRACE study, and 1,000 to 1,500 subjects contributed by 6 global collaborators.

TCRbeta CDR3 regions were amplified from genomic DNA by means of the immunoSEQ Assay, a bias-controlled multiplex PCR. The published analysis was carried out like this. Within the assay, amplification of reference gene primers was used to estimate how many nucleated cells each sample contained. To quantify the absolute abundance of each unique TCRbeta CDR3 rearrangement, sequence reads were collapsed and filtered. For each sample, productive Simpson clonality was calculated by taking the square root of Simpson's diversity index across productive rearrangements. TCRdb re-hosts the immuneACCESS table, in-frame sequences only. Its copies lack some clones; in the studies checked, an unresolved V gene accounts for under half of them, and the cause for the rest is not known. Clonal size and the V and J genes are those of that table, whereas D and trimming came from the DNA. The sample yields 130,000 to 150,000 clones; 81% were counted once. Together, the top ten hold roughly 8.4% of the sample.

What the work shows at the level of the full study, not this receptor alone: The amount of clinical and demographic metadata varied by source and participant and was provided uncurated.

Sequencing was carried out using peripheral blood. The clonotype was recovered from a human donor with acute or convalescent COVID-19. The donor label of this sample is uncertain.

The nucleotides are TGTGCCAGCAGCTTGGGGACAAGCCTTAACACTGAAGCTTTCTTT. Its coded protein is CASSLGTSLNTEAFF. Here the chain combines TRBV7-6 and TRBJ1-1; a tentative D call is TRBD1 (6 bases match). V sheds 3 bases and J sheds 2 bases, leaving 13 bases between their ends. The germline V gene gives CDR1 as SGHVS and CDR2 as FNYEAQ. Counted from cysteine to phenylalanine, this CDR3 has 15 amino acids. CDR3 DNA is the only sequence kept; it has 45 bases, read in frame from the first base.